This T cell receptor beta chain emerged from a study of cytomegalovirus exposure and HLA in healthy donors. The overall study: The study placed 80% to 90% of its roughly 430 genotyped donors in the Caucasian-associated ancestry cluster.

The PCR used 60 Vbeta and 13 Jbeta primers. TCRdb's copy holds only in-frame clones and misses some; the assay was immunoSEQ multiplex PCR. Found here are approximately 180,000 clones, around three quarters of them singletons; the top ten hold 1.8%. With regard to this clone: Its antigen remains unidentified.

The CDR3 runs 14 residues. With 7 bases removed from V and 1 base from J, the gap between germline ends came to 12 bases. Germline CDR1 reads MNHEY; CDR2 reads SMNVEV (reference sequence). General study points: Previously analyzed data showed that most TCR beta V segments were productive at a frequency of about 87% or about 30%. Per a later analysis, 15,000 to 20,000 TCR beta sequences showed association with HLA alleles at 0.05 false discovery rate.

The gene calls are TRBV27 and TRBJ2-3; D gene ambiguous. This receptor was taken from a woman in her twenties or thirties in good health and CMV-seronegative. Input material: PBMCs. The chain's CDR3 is CASTGPLRTDTQYF. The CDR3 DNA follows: TGTGCCAGCACGGGTCCCTTACGCACAGATACGCAGTATTTT.